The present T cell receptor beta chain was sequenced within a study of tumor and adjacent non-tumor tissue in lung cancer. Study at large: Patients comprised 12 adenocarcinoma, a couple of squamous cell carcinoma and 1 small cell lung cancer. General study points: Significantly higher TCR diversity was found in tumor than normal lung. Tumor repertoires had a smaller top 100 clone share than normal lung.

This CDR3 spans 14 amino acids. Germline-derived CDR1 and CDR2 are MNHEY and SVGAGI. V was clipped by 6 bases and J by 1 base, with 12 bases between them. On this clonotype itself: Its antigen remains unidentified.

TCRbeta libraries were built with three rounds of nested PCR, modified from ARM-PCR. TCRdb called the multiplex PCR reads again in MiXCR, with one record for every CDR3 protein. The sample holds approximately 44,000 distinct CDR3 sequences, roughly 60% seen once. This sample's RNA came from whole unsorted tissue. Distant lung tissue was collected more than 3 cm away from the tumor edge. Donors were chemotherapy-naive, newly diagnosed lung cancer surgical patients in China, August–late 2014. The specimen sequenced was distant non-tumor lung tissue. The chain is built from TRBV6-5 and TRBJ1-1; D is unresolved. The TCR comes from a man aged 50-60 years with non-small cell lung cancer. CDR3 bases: TGTGCCAGCAGATATAGCACTCAGAACACTGAAGCTTTCTTT. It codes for CASRYSTQNTEAFF.